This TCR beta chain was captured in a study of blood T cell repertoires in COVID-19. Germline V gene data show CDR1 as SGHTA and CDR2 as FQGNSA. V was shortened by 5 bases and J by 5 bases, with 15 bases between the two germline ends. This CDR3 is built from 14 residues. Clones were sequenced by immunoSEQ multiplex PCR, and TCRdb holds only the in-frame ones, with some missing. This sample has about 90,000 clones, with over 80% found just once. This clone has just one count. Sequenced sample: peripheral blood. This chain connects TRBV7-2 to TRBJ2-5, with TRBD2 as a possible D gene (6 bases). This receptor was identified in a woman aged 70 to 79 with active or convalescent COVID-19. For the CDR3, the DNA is TGTGCCAGCAGCACCGTGTCGGGGGACGAGACCCAGTACTTC. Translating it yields CASSTVSGDETQYF.